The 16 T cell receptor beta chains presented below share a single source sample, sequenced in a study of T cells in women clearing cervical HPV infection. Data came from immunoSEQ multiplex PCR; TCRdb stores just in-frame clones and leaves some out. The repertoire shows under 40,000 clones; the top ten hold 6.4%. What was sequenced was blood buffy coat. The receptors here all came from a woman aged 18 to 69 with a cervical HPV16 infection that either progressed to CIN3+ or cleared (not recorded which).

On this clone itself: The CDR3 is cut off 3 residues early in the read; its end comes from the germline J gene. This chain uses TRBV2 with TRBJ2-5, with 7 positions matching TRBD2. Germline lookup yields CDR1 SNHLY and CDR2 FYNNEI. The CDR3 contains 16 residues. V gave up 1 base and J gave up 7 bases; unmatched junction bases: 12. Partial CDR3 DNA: TGTGCCAGCAGTGAAGAAGCGGGACCTCCTAATTGGACC. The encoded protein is CASSEEAGPPNWT. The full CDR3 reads CASSEEAGPPNWTQYF.

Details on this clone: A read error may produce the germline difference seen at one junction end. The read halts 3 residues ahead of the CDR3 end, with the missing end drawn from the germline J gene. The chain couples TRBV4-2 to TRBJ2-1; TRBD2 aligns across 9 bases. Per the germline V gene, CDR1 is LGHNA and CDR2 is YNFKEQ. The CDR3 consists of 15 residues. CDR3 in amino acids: CASSYGLAIYNEQFF. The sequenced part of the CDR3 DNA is TGCGCCAGCAGCTATGGACTAGCGATATACAATGAG.

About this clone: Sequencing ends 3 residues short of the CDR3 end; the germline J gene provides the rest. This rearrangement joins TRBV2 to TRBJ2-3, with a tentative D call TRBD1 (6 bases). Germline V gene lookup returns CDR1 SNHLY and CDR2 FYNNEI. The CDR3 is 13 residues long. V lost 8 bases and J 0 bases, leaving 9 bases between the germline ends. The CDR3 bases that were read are TGTGCCAGCTCTAGGGGGAGCACAGATACG. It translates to CASSRGSTDT. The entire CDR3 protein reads CASSRGSTDTQYF.

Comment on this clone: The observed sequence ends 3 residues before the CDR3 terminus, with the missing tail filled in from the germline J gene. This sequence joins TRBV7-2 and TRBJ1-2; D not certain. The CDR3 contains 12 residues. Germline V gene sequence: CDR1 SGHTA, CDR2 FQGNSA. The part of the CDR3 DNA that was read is TGTGCCAGCAGCCCTAGCACAGATACC. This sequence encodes CASSPSTDT. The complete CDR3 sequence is CASSPSTDTYTF.

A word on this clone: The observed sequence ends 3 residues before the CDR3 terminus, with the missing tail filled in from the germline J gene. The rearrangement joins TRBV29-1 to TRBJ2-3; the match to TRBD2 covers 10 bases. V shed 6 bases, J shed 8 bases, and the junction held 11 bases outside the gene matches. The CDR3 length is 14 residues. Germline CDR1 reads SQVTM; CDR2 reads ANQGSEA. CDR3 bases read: TGCAGCGTACTAGCGGGGTTATTAACGGGTACG. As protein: CSVLAGLLTGT. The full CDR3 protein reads CSVLAGLLTGTQYF.

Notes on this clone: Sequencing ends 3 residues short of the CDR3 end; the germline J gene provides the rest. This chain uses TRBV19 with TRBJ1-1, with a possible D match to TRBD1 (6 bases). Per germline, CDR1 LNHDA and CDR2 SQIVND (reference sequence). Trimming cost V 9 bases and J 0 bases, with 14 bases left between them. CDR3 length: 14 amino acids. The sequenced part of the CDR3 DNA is TGTGCCAGCTCGGTACAGGGAGTGAACACTGAA. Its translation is CASSVQGVNTE. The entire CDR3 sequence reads CASSVQGVNTEAFF.

The CDR3 spells CASSTTGPTYNDYTF. CDR3 DNA (partial): TGTGCCAGTAGTACCACAGGCCCAACCTACAATGAC. The V gene is TRBV19, the J gene TRBJ1-2; maybe TRBD1 (5 bases). The read finishes 3 residues shy of the CDR3 end, and the germline J gene is used to complete it. The germline gives CDR1 LNHDA, CDR2 SQIVND (reference sequence). CDR3 size: 15 residues.

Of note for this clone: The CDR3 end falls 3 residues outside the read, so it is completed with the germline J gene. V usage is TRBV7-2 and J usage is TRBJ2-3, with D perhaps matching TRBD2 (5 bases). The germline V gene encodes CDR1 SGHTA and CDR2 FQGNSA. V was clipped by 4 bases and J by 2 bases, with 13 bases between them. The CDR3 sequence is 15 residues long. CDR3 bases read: TGTGCCAGCAGCTACCAAGGACTGAACACAGATACG. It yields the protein CASSYQGLNTDT. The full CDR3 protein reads CASSYQGLNTDTQYF.

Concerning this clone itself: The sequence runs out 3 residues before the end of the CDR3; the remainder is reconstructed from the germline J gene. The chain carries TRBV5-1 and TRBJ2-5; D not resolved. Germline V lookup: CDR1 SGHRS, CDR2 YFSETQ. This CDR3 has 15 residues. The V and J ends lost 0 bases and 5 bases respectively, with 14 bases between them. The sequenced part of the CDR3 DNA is TGCGCCAGCAGCTTGGGAGCGTCTCCCGGGGAGACC. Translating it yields CASSLGASPGET. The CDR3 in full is CASSLGASPGETQYF.

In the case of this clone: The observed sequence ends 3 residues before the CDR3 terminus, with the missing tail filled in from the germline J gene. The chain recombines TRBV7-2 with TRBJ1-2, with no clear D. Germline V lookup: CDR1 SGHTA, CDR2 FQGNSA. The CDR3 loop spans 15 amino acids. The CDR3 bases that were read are TGTGCCAGCAGCTTGACTAGCGGCGCCTACAATGAC. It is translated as CASSLTSGAYND. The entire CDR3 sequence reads CASSLTSGAYNDYTF. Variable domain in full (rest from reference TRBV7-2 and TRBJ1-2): GAGVSQSPSNKVTEKGKDVELRCDPISGHTALYWYRQSLGQGLEFLIYFQGNSAPDKSGLPSDRFSAERTGGSVSTLTIQRTQQEDSAVYLCASSLTSGAYNDYTFGSGTRLTVV.

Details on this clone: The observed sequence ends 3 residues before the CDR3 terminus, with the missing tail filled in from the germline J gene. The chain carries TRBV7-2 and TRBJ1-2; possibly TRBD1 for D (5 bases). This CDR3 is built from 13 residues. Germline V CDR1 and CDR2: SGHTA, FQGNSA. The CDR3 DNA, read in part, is TGTGCCAGCAGCTTAGGGGGCTGGAACGAC. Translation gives CASSLGGWND. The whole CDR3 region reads CASSLGGWNDYTF.

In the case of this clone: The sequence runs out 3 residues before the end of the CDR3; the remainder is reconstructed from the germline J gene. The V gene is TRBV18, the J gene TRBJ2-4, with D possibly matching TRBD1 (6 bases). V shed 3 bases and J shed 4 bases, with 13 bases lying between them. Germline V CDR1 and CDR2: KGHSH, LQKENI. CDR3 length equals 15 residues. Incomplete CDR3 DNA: TGTGCCAGCTCACCGAGGTCAGGGGAGAAAAACATT. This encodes CASSPRSGEKNI. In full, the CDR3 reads CASSPRSGEKNIQYF.

The sequenced CDR3 bases are TGTGCCAGTAGTTCGACCAACCTCCAACTGTTAGGGGTGGTGGACATT. Translation: CASSSTNLQLLGVVDI. The complete CDR3 reads CASSSTNLQLLGVVDIQYF. The chain joins TRBV19 to TRBJ2-4, with a tentative D call TRBD1 (5 bases). The observed sequence ends 3 residues before the CDR3 terminus, with the missing tail filled in from the germline J gene. V was cut by 5 bases and J by 8 bases, with 31 bases left in between. This CDR3 spans 19 amino acids. Per the germline V gene, CDR1 is LNHDA and CDR2 is SQIVND (reference sequence).

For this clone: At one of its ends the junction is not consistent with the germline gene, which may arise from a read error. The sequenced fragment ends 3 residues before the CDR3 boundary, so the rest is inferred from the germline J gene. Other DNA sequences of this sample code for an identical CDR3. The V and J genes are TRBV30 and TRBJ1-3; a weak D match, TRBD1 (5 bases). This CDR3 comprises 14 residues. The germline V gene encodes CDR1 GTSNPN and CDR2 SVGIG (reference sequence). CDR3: CAWSNKGSGNTIYF. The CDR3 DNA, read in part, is TGTGCCTGGAGTAATAAGGGGTCTGGAAACACA.

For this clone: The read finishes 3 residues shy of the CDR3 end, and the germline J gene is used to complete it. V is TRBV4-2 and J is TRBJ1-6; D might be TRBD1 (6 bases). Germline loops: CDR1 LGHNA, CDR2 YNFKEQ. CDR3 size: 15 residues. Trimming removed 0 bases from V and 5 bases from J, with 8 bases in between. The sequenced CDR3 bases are TGTGCCAGCAGCCAAGAAAGGGGGAATAATTCACCC. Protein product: CASSQERGNNSP. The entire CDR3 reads CASSQERGNNSPLHF.

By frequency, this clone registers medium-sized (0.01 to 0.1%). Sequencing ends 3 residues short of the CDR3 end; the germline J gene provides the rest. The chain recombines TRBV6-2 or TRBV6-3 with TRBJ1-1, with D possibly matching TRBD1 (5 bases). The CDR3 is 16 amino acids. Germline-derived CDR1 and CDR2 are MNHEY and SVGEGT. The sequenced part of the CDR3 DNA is TGTGCCACCACGAACCTCTATGGGGTTAACGGGGGAGAA. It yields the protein CATTNLYGVNGGE. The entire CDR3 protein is CATTNLYGVNGGEAFF.